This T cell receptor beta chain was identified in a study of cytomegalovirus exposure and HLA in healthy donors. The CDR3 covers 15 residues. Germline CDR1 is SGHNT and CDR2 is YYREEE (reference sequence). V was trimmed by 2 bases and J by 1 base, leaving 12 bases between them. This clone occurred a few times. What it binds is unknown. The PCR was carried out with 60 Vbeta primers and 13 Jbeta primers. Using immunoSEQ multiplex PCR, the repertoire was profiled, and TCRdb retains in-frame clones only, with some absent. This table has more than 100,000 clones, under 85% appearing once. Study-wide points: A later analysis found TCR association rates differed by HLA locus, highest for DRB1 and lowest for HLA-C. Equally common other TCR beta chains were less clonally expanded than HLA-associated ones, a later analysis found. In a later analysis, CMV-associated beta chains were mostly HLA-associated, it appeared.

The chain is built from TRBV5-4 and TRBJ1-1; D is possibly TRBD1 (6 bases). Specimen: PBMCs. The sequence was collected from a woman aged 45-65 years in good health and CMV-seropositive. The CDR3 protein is CASSFPDSANTEAFF. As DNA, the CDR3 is TGTGCCAGCAGCTTTCCGGACAGCGCGAACACTGAAGCTTTCTTT.